The entry below describes one T cell receptor beta chain. What it recognizes is unknown. PCR employed 60 Vbeta and 13 Jbeta primers. The protocol was immunoSEQ multiplex PCR, while the TCRdb copy is restricted to in-frame clones and leaves out a portion. Of around 110,000 clones in the sample, 82% were seen once. After removal of 8 bases from V and 7 bases from J, the junction contained 11 bases not matched to a gene. There are 15 residues in the CDR3. Germline-derived CDR1 and CDR2 are SNHLY and FYNNEI. The data are from a study of cytomegalovirus exposure and HLA in healthy donors. At the level of the study: Earlier, some 180 million T cells were analyzed, and 117 million unique TCR beta sequences were found among them.

General observations from the study: Later analysis showed TCR association rates varying by HLA locus, highest for DRB1 and lowest for HLA-C. The dataset shows that most TCR sequences were rare, while some public TCRs occurred in many donors. A previous analysis found most TCR beta V segments productive roughly 87% or roughly 30% of the time.

This TCR derives from a man aged 25 to 40 in good health and CMV-seropositive. Sequenced material: PBMCs. This rearrangement joins TRBV2 to TRBJ1-6, with TRBD1 identical over 7 bases. The CDR3 loop reads CASARFSQGNSPLHF. DNA for the CDR3: TGTGCCAGCGCCCGATTTTCACAGGGGAATTCACCCCTCCACTTT.